These 15 T cell receptor beta chains were all obtained from the same sample, sequenced in a study of T cell responses to AZD1222 COVID-19 vaccine. The data were produced by immunoSEQ multiplex PCR, yet TCRdb's version contains in-frame clones alone and is incomplete. The top ten hold over 7% of the sample, which has 90,000 to 120,000 clones, approximately 92% seen once. The sequences come from peripheral blood, collected 28 days after the second AZD1222 dose. These receptors were taken from an adult who received the AZD1222 COVID-19 vaccine.

The V call is TRBV12-3 or TRBV12-4, the J call TRBJ1-5; no reliable D call. The CDR3 runs 12 residues. The V gene lost 3 bases and the J gene lost 6 bases, with 6 bases spanning the gap. CDR3 protein: CASSLQVQPQHF. DNA for the CDR3: TGTGCCAGCAGTTTGCAGGTTCAGCCCCAGCATTTT.

This clone was counted only a few times. The rearrangement uses TRBV14 and TRBJ1-2; D unresolved. The CDR3 consists of 13 residues. Trimming removed 2 bases from V and 3 bases from J, with 7 bases in between. Germline CDR1 reads SGHDN; CDR2 reads FVKESK. The CDR3 loop reads CASSQTTDYGYTF. The CDR3 DNA is TGTGCCAGCAGCCAAACAACCGACTATGGCTACACCTTC.

This clone appeared a single time. The chain carries TRBV28 and TRBJ2-5; possible D gene TRBD2, 5 bases. This CDR3 has 14 amino acids. Trimming took off 6 bases at V and 1 base at J, with 12 bases between the two ends. CDR1 and CDR2 from the germline V gene are MDHEN and SYDVKM. CDR3 sequence (DNA): TGTGCCAGCAGGAGGGCCCTCCTCCAAGAGACCCAGTACTTC. This codes for CASRRALLQETQYF.

The chain combines TRBV19 with TRBJ2-3, with 10 positions matching TRBD2. The CDR3 has 17 amino acids. V dropped 2 bases and J dropped 2; count of bases not matched to a gene: 7. CDR1 LNHDA and CDR2 SQIVND come from the germline V gene (reference sequence). The CDR3 reads CASSISSGGAITDTQYF. The CDR3 DNA follows: TGTGCCAGTAGTATATCCAGCGGGGGGGCGATCACAGATACGCAGTATTTT.

CDR3 amino acids: CASSLLGGNTGELFF. Written as DNA, the CDR3 is TGTGCCAGCAGTTTATTAGGGGGGAACACCGGGGAGCTGTTTTTT. This rearrangement joins TRBV27 to TRBJ2-2, with D perhaps matching TRBD1 (6 bases). V dropped 1 base and J dropped 1 base, with 7 bases sitting between them. The CDR3 covers 15 residues. The germline V gene has CDR1 MNHEY and CDR2 SMNVEV (reference sequence).

The chain recombines TRBV4-3 with TRBJ2-2; possibly TRBD2 for D (5 bases). CDR3 length: 15 amino acids. Trimming removed 3 bases from V and 2 bases from J, with 10 bases in between. Germline assignment: CDR1 LGHNA and CDR2 YSLEER. This CDR3 reads CASSQDWTNTGELFF. Written as DNA, the CDR3 is TGCGCCAGCAGCCAGGACTGGACTAACACCGGGGAGCTGTTTTTT.

The chain uses TRBV11-2 and TRBJ2-5, with D perhaps TRBD1 (6 bases). The CDR3 totals 15 residues. V lost 4 bases, J lost 4 bases, and 16 bases lay in between. Germline assignment: CDR1 SGHAT and CDR2 FQNNGV. CDR3 region: CASSSYHRALETQYF. The CDR3 DNA reads TGTGCCAGCAGCTCCTACCACAGGGCGTTAGAGACCCAGTACTTC. Supplemented by reference TRBV11-2 and TRBJ2-5, the full variable domain reads EAGVAQSPRYKIIEKRQSVAFWCNPISGHATLYWYQQILGQGPKLLIQFQNNGVVDDSQLPKDRFSAERLKGVDSTLKIQPAKLEDSAVYLCASSSYHRALETQYFGPGTRLLVL.

The genes are TRBV2 and TRBJ2-3, with a weak D call TRBD2 (6 bases). The V and J ends lost 1 base and 14 bases respectively, with 10 bases between them. The CDR3 length is 11 residues. Germline V gene sequence: CDR1 SNHLY, CDR2 FYNNEI. For the CDR3, the DNA is TGTGCCAGCAGTGAAGGGGACTTGCCGTATTTT. Translation: CASSEGDLPYF.

The V gene is TRBV7-8, the J gene TRBJ1-5; no reliable D call. Trimming left V 1 base short and J 9 bases short, with 19 bases between. Germline CDR1 SGHVS, CDR2 FQNEAQ. The CDR3 length is 16 residues. Written as DNA, the CDR3 is TGTGCCAGCAGCTTAGGTGAGGACTATCGGGTAGGGCCCCAGCATTTT. Protein product: CASSLGEDYRVGPQHF.

The V call is TRBV7-3, the J call TRBJ1-4, with 9 bases aligning to TRBD1. Germline-derived CDR1 and CDR2 are SGHTA and FQGTGA. CDR3 length: 16 residues. The ends lost 5 bases at V and 4 bases at J; junction bases unmatched: 8. CDR3 DNA: TGTGCCAGCAGCCAAACGGGACAGGGCGATAATGAAAAACTGTTTTTT. It encodes CASSQTGQGDNEKLFF.

V usage is TRBV5-5 and J usage is TRBJ2-1; 7 positions agree with TRBD2. The germline gives CDR1 SGHKS, CDR2 YYEKEE (reference sequence). The CDR3 totals 18 residues. Unmatched junction bases numbered 17, after V lost 5 bases and J lost 3 bases. In DNA, the CDR3 is TGTGCCAGCAGTCATGAAGTCTCCGGGACTATCGGCTACAATGAGCAGTTCTTC. It encodes CASSHEVSGTIGYNEQFF.

The chain joins TRBV19 to TRBJ2-2; 8 bases match TRBD1. Trimming removed 5 bases from V and 6 bases from J; junction bases left unmatched: 8. Looked up from germline, CDR1 is LNHDA and CDR2 is SQIVND (reference sequence). This CDR3 is built from 15 residues. Here the CDR3 DNA reads TGTGCCAGTAGTCGTCAGGGGGCTGGTTCCGGGGAGCTGTTTTTT. It yields the protein CASSRQGAGSGELFF.

The V gene is TRBV9, the J gene TRBJ2-1; 10 bases map to TRBD2. Germline CDR1 is SGDLS and CDR2 is YYNGEE. V lost 3 bases, J lost 5 bases, and 2 bases stayed unmatched. This CDR3 is 14 amino acids long. The CDR3 loop is CASSAAGGHNEQFF. The CDR3 bases are TGTGCCAGCAGCGCAGCGGGAGGGCACAATGAGCAGTTCTTC.

The chain carries TRBV3-1 (or the pseudogene TRBV3-2) and TRBJ2-7; TRBD2 matches 8 bases. The CDR3 length is 15 residues. Per the germline V gene, CDR1 is LGHDT and CDR2 is YNNKEL (reference sequence). V trimming: 7 bases; J trimming: 5 bases; junction bases outside the gene matches: 13. CDR3: CASTLRAGGSNEQYF. CDR3 bases: TGTGCCAGCACCCTACGCGCGGGAGGTTCAAACGAGCAGTACTTC.

The V gene is TRBV7-2, the J gene TRBJ2-2; 10 positions match TRBD2. CDR1 and CDR2 (germline): SGHTA, FQGNSA. The CDR3 has 19 residues. V lost 0 bases to trimming and J lost 6 bases; unmatched junction nucleotides: 13. The CDR3 bases are TGTGCCAGCAGCTTAGCGACTAGCGGGTATTCTTCGATGGCCGGGGAGCTGTTTTTT. This gives the protein CASSLATSGYSSMAGELFF.